The rows below give T cell receptor beta chains drawn from one sample of a study of cytotoxic CD8 clonotypes in ibrutinib-treated CLL. Repertoires were generated with immunoSEQ multiplex PCR, while TCRdb's copy carries only in-frame clones and drops some. The data contain roughly 330,000 clones, 67% of them seen just once; the ten biggest clones take up around 6.5%. The sample was PBMCs, taken after 36 months of ibrutinib treatment. The receptors were sampled from a human donor with chronic lymphocytic leukemia. Both conserved end residues are part of each CDR3. Fields, in order: clone size, D gene, J gene, V gene, CDR3 protein, CDR3 DNA. The D gene is left open where the match is weak. Expanded clones get a size class; other rows say once, few or many, or leave the size out.

size: few; D: -; J: TRBJ1-1; V: TRBV5-1; CDR3: CASSRGPNTEAFF; DNA: TGCGCCAGCAGTCGGGGCCCTAACACTGAAGCTTTCTTT
size: -; D: -; J: TRBJ2-5; V: TRBV28; CDR3: CASSYPLGYSQETQYF; DNA: TGTGCCAGCAGTTATCCCCTCGGGTACAGCCAAGAGACCCAGTACTTC
size: -; D: TRBD2; J: TRBJ2-5; V: TRBV28; CDR3: CASSFAWRLASLYGTQYF; DNA: TGTGCCAGCAGTTTCGCGTGGCGACTAGCCTCCCTCTACGGGACCCAGTACTTC
size: -; D: -; J: TRBJ2-7; V: TRBV7-9; CDR3: CASSLIGASYEQYF; DNA: TGTGCCAGCAGCTTAATTGGGGCCTCCTACGAGCAGTACTTC
size: few; D: -; J: TRBJ1-4; V: TRBV28; CDR3: CASTSPDGGEKLFF; DNA: TGTGCCAGCACCTCACCCGACGGGGGTGAAAAACTGTTTTTT
size: few; D: TRBD1; J: TRBJ2-1; V: TRBV6-6; CDR3: CASSYLGQRQEQFF; DNA: TGTGCCAGCAGTTACCTGGGACAGCGTCAAGAGCAGTTCTTC
size: -; D: TRBD2; J: TRBJ2-1; V: TRBV6-6; CDR3: CASSTPRLAGVNEQFF; DNA: TGTGCCAGCAGTACCCCGAGGCTAGCGGGAGTGAATGAGCAGTTCTTC
size: once; D: -; J: TRBJ2-1; V: TRBV18; CDR3: CASSPYRDGLNEQFF; DNA: TGTGCCAGCTCACCATACCGGGACGGACTCAATGAGCAGTTCTTC
size: once; D: -; J: TRBJ2-5; V: TRBV15; CDR3: CATSRGVIGETQYF; DNA: TGTGCCACCAGCAGGGGGGTCATCGGGGAGACCCAGTACTTC
size: -; D: -; J: TRBJ1-2; V: TRBV29-1; CDR3: CSVESGGWVGYTF; DNA: TGCAGCGTTGAGTCTGGGGGCTGGGTTGGCTACACCTTC
size: once; D: TRBD1; J: TRBJ2-7; V: TRBV7-2; CDR3: CASSLLWTGNYEQYF; DNA: TGTGCCAGCAGCTTATTATGGACAGGGAATTACGAGCAGTACTTC
size: -; D: -; J: TRBJ2-3; V: TRBV11-3; CDR3: CASSKGGGPDTQYF; DNA: TGTGCCAGCAGCAAGGGGGGTGGCCCAGATACGCAGTATTTT
size: -; D: -; J: TRBJ1-2; V: TRBV27; CDR3: CASSGGDGYTF; DNA: TGTGCCAGCAGCGGGGGTGATGGCTACACCTTC
size: -; D: -; J: TRBJ2-7; V: TRBV5-1; CDR3: CASSHSPFRPDYEQYF; DNA: TGCGCCAGCAGCCACTCCCCGTTTAGACCCGACTACGAGCAGTACTTC
size: -; D: -; J: TRBJ2-1; V: TRBV28; CDR3: CASSLRGSYNEQFF; DNA: TGTGCCAGCAGTTTGCGCGGGTCCTACAATGAGCAGTTCTTC
size: -; D: -; J: TRBJ2-5; V: TRBV7-2; CDR3: CASSLLSETQYF; DNA: TGTGCCAGCAGCTTATTGAGTGAGACCCAGTACTTC
size: -; D: -; J: TRBJ1-6; V: TRBV7-3; CDR3: CTSSLWPPGSSYNSPLHF; DNA: TGTACCAGCAGCTTATGGCCCCCAGGGAGCTCCTATAATTCACCCCTCCACTTT
size: -; D: -; J: TRBJ2-3; V: TRBV5-4; CDR3: CASSVGGGTDTQYF; DNA: TGTGCCAGCTCGGTGGGGGGTGGCACAGATACGCAGTATTTT
size: -; D: TRBD2; J: TRBJ2-7; V: TRBV5-4; CDR3: CASRWAGGSSYEQYF; DNA: TGTGCCAGCAGGTGGGCGGGAGGGAGCTCCTACGAGCAGTACTTC
size: -; D: TRBD2; J: TRBJ2-1; V: TRBV7-8; CDR3: CASSLGLAREDEQFF; DNA: TGTGCCAGCAGCTTGGGACTAGCGAGGGAAGATGAGCAGTTCTTC
size: few; D: -; J: TRBJ1-2; V: TRBV7-9; CDR3: CATTLGELYYGYTF; DNA: TGTGCCACGACCCTGGGTGAGCTTTACTATGGCTACACCTTC
size: -; D: TRBD2; J: TRBJ2-7; V: TRBV9; CDR3: CASSPRGRAGEQYF; DNA: TGTGCCAGCAGCCCTCGTGGGAGGGCCGGGGAGCAGTACTTC
size: many; D: -; J: TRBJ2-2; V: TRBV7-9; CDR3: CASSLVGGTANGELFF; DNA: TGTGCCAGCAGCTTAGTAGGCGGGACAGCTAACGGGGAGCTGTTTTTT
size: -; D: TRBD1; J: TRBJ1-2; V: TRBV5-6; CDR3: CASSLWGPGTGNNYGYTF; DNA: TGTGCCAGCAGCTTGTGGGGGCCCGGGACAGGGAATAACTATGGCTACACCTTC
size: once; D: -; J: TRBJ1-4; V: TRBV10-3; CDR3: CAISGAPNEKLFF; DNA: TGTGCCATCAGTGGTGCCCCCAATGAAAAACTGTTTTTT
size: -; D: TRBD1; J: TRBJ1-2; V: TRBV19; CDR3: CASSSERGPGYGYTF; DNA: TGTGCCAGTAGTTCGGAGAGGGGGCCCGGCTATGGCTACACCTTC
size: once; D: -; J: TRBJ2-1; V: TRBV7-2; CDR3: CASSLDGLGDEQFF; DNA: TGTGCCAGCAGCTTAGATGGTTTGGGGGATGAGCAGTTCTTC
size: -; D: TRBD2; J: TRBJ2-2; V: TRBV11-2; CDR3: CASSLWWEGSTGELFF; DNA: TGTGCCAGCAGCTTATGGTGGGAGGGCAGCACCGGGGAGCTGTTTTTT
size: -; D: -; J: TRBJ2-7; V: TRBV6-1; CDR3: CASSVSSYEQYF; DNA: TGTGCCAGCAGTGTTAGCTCCTACGAGCAGTACTTC
size: -; D: -; J: TRBJ1-2; V: TRBV28; CDR3: CASSFVGNYGYTF; DNA: TGTGCCAGCAGTTTCGTGGGGAACTATGGCTACACCTTC
size: -; D: -; J: TRBJ2-5; V: TRBV5-1; CDR3: CASSLEAGTSGTQYF; DNA: TGCGCCAGCAGCCTTGAGGCAGGGACCTCGGGGACCCAGTACTTC
size: once; D: -; J: TRBJ2-7; V: TRBV2; CDR3: CASSEAGRGANEQYF; DNA: TGTGCCAGCAGTGAAGCGGGGAGGGGGGCAAACGAGCAGTACTTC
size: -; D: TRBD2; J: TRBJ2-3; V: TRBV11-3; CDR3: CASSLADMTSGDTDTQYF; DNA: TGTGCCAGCAGCCTCGCTGATATGACTAGCGGGGACACAGATACGCAGTATTTT
size: -; D: -; J: TRBJ1-2; V: TRBV6-1; CDR3: CASSKRALDYGYTF; DNA: TGTGCCAGCAGTAAAAGGGCCCTAGACTATGGCTACACCTTC
size: -; D: TRBD1; J: TRBJ1-4; V: TRBV4-3; CDR3: CASSQDGTGYGLATNEKLFF; DNA: TGCGCCAGCAGCCAAGATGGGACAGGGTACGGTCTTGCAACTAATGAAAAACTGTTTTTT
size: -; D: TRBD2; J: TRBJ2-1; V: TRBV29-1; CDR3: CSVEGLAGVKSSYNEQFF; DNA: TGCAGCGTTGAGGGACTAGCGGGAGTGAAGAGCTCCTACAATGAGCAGTTCTTC
size: -; D: TRBD1; J: TRBJ2-7; V: TRBV7-2; CDR3: CASIASGTGSYEQYF; DNA: TGTGCCAGCATTGCGTCCGGGACAGGCTCCTACGAGCAGTACTTC
size: few; D: -; J: TRBJ1-3; V: TRBV19; CDR3: CASSIDASGNTIYF; DNA: TGTGCCAGTAGTATAGATGCCAGCGGAAACACCATATATTTT
size: -; D: -; J: TRBJ1-1; V: TRBV10-3; CDR3: CAISEGGRDTEAFF; DNA: TGTGCCATCAGTGAGGGGGGGCGAGACACTGAAGCTTTCTTT
size: many; D: -; J: TRBJ1-1; V: TRBV9; CDR3: CASSPSLSGMGAFF; DNA: TGTGCCAGCAGCCCCTCCCTTTCAGGAATGGGCGCTTTCTTT
size: -; D: -; J: TRBJ2-7; V: TRBV2; CDR3: CASRSYEQYF; DNA: TGTGCCAGCCGAAGCTACGAGCAGTACTTC
size: -; D: TRBD1; J: TRBJ2-1; V: TRBV29-1; CDR3: CSVRHPGQVPHNEQFF; DNA: TGCAGCGTACGGCACCCGGGACAGGTACCCCACAATGAGCAGTTCTTC
size: few; D: TRBD1; J: TRBJ1-5; V: TRBV7-8; CDR3: CASSSGQGGQPQHF; DNA: TGTGCCAGCAGCTCGGGACAGGGTGGTCAGCCCCAGCATTTT
size: few; D: -; J: TRBJ2-7; V: TRBV9; CDR3: CASSVVAGSYEQYF; DNA: TGTGCCAGCAGCGTAGTTGCAGGGTCCTACGAGCAGTACTTC
size: -; D: TRBD1; J: TRBJ2-7; V: TRBV2; CDR3: CASSERQGKEQYF; DNA: TGTGCCAGCAGTGAACGACAGGGAAAGGAGCAGTACTTC
size: -; D: TRBD2; J: TRBJ2-7; V: TRBV6-5; CDR3: CASGLAGVSEQYF; DNA: TGTGCCAGCGGACTAGCGGGAGTGAGCGAGCAGTACTTC
size: few; D: -; J: TRBJ1-6; V: TRBV14; CDR3: CASSRRGPGSPLHF; DNA: TGTGCCAGCAGCCGCAGGGGACCGGGTTCACCCCTCCACTTT
size: -; D: -; J: TRBJ2-7; V: TRBV7-2; CDR3: CASSLSGSPYEQYF; DNA: TGTGCCAGCAGCTTATCGGGATCCCCCTACGAGCAGTACTTC
size: few; D: TRBD1; J: TRBJ2-7; V: TRBV2; CDR3: CASTPWDRVYEQYF; DNA: TGTGCCAGCACACCCTGGGACAGGGTCTACGAGCAGTACTTC
size: -; D: -; J: TRBJ2-6; V: TRBV5-1; CDR3: CASSLVQASSGANVLTF; DNA: TGCGCCAGCAGCTTGGTGCAGGCGAGCTCTGGGGCCAACGTCCTGACTTTC
size: -; D: -; J: TRBJ1-5; V: TRBV7-2; CDR3: CASSPRGVSQPQHF; DNA: TGTGCCAGCAGCCCTAGGGGGGTTTCTCAGCCCCAGCATTTT
size: -; D: -; J: TRBJ2-1; V: TRBV6-6; CDR3: CASSSRLVLSDEQFF; DNA: TGTGCCAGCAGTTCCCGACTAGTCCTCAGCGATGAGCAGTTCTTC
size: -; D: -; J: TRBJ1-1; V: TRBV13; CDR3: CASSLVQEAFF; DNA: TGTGCCAGCAGCTTAGTCCAGGAAGCTTTCTTT
size: -; D: TRBD2; J: TRBJ2-5; V: TRBV7-6; CDR3: CASSPTQLAGEETQYF; DNA: TGTGCCAGCAGCCCCACCCAGCTAGCGGGAGAAGAGACCCAGTACTTC